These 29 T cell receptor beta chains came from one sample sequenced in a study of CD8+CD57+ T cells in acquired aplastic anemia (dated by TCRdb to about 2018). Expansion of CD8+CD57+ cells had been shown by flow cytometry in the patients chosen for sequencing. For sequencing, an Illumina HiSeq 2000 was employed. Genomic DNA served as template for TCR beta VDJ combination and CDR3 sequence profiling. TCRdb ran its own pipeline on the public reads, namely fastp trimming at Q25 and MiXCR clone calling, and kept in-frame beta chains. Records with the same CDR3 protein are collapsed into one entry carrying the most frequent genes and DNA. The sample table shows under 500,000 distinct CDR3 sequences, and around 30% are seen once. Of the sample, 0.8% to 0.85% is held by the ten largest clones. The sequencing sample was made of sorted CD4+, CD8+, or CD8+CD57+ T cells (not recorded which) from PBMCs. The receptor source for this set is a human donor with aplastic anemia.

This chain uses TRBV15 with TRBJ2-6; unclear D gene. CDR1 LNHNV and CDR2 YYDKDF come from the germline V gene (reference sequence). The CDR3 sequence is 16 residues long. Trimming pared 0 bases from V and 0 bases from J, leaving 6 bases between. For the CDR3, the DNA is TGTGCCACCAGCAGAGATGGGGTCTCTGGGGCCAACGTCCTGACTTTC. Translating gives CATSRDGVSGANVLTF.

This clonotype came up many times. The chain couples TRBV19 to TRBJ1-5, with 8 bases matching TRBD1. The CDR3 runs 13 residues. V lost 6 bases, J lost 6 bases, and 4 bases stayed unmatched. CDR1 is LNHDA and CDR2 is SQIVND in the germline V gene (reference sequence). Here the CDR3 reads CASRQDRGQPQHF. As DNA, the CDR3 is TGTGCCAGTAGACAAGACAGGGGTCAGCCCCAGCATTTT.

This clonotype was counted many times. The CDR3 spells CASSLMQGNYGYTF. The CDR3 DNA follows: TGTGCCAGCAGCTTGATGCAGGGGAATTATGGCTACACCTTC. This chain joins TRBV7-9 and TRBJ1-2; D might be TRBD1 (6 bases). The CDR3 length is 14 residues. Germline CDR1 is SEHNR and CDR2 is FQNEAQ (reference sequence). V lost 3 bases and J 5 bases, leaving 13 bases between the germline ends.

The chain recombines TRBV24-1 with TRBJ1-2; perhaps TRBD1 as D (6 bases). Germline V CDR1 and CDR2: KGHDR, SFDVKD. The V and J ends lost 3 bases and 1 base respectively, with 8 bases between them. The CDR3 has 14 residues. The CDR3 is CATSDGQNNYGYTF. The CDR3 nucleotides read TGTGCCACCAGTGATGGACAGAATAACTATGGCTACACCTTC.

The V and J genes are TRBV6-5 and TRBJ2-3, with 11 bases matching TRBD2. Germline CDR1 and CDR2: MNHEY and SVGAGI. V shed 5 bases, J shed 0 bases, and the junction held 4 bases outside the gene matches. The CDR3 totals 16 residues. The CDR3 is CASSVRTSGSTDTQYF. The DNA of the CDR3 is TGTGCCAGCAGTGTCCGGACTAGCGGGAGCACAGATACGCAGTATTTT.

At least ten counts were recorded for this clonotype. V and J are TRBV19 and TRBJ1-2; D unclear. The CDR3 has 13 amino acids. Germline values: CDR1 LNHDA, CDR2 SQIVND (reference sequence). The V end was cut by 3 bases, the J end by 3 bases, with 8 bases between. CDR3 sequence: CASSMELDYGYTF. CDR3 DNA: TGTGCCAGTAGTATGGAGTTGGACTATGGCTACACCTTC.

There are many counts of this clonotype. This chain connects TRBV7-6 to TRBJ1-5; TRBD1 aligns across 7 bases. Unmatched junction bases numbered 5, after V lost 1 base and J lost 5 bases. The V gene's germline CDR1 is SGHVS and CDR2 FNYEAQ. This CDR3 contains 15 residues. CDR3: CASSLDRDRDQPQHF. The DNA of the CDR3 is TGTGCCAGCAGCTTAGACCGGGACAGAGATCAGCCCCAGCATTTT.

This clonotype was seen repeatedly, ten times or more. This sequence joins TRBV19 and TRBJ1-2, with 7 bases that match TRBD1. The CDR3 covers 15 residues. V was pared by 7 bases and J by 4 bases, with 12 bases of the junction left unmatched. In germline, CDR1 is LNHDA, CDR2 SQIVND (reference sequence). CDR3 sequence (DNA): TGTGCCAGTACCCCCCGGGCCAGGGGGTCCTATGGCTACACCTTC. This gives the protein CASTPRARGSYGYTF. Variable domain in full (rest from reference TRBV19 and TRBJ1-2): DGGITQSPKYLFRKEGQNVTLSCEQNLNHDAMYWYRQDPGQGLRLIYYSQIVNDFQKGDIAEGYSVSREKKESFPLTVTSAQKNPTAFYLCASTPRARGSYGYTFGSGTRLTVV.

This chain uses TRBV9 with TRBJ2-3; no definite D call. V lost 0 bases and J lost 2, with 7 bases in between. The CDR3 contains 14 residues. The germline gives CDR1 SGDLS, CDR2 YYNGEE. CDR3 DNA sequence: TGTGCCAGCAGCGTAGTCGACAACACAGATACGCAGTATTTT. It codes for CASSVVDNTDTQYF.

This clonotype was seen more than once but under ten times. Here the CDR3 reads CASSVLPWVPEAFF. The CDR3 nucleotides are TGTGCCAGCAGCGTACTCCCCTGGGTTCCTGAAGCTTTCTTT. The rearrangement uses TRBV9 and TRBJ1-1; D gene unclear. The CDR3 totals 14 residues. From germline, CDR1 is SGDLS and CDR2 YYNGEE. With 1 base removed from V and 6 bases from J, the gap between germline ends came to 13 bases.

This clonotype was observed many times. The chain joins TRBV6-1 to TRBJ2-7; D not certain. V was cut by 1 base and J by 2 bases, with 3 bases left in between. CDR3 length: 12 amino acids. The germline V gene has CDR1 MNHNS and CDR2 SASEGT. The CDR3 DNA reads TGTGCCAGCAGTGAAGGTACCTACGAGCAGTACTTC. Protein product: CASSEGTYEQYF.

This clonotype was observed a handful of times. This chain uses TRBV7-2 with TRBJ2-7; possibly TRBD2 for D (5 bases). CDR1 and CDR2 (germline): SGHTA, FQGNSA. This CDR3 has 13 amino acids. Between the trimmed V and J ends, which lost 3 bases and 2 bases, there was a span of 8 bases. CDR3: CASSLPTTYEQYF. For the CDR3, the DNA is TGTGCCAGCAGCTTGCCGACTACCTACGAGCAGTACTTC.

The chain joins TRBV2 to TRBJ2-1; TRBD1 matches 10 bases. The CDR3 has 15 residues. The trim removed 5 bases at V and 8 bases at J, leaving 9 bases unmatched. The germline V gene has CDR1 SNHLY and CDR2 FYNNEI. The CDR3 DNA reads TGTGCCAGCAGTTACGGGACAGGGGCCGGCTATGAGCAGTTCTTC. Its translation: CASSYGTGAGYEQFF.

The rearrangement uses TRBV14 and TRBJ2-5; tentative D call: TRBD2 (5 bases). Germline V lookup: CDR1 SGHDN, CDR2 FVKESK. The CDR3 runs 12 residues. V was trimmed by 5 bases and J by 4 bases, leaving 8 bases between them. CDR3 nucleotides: TGTGCCAGCAGCGGGAGCCGAGAGACCCAGTACTTC. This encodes CASSGSRETQYF.

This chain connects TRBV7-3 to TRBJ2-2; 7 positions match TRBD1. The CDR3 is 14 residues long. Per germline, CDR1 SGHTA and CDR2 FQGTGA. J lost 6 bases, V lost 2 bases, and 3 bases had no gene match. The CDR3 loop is CASSLQGVPGELFF. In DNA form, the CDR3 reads TGTGCCAGCAGCTTACAGGGGGTCCCCGGGGAGCTGTTTTTT. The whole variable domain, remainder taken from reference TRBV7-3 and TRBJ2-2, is GAGVSQTPSNKVTEKGKYVELRCDPISGHTALYWYRQSLGQGPEFLIYFQGTGAADDSGLPNDRFFAVRPEGSVSTLKIQRTERGDSAVYLCASSLQGVPGELFFGEGSRLTVL.

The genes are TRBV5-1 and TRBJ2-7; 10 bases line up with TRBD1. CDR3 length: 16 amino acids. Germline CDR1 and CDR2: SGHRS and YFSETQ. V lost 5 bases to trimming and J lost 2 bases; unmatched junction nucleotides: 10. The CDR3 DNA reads TGCGCCAGCAGGCAAGGGACAGGGGCCCTTGCCTACGAGCAGTACTTC. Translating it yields CASRQGTGALAYEQYF. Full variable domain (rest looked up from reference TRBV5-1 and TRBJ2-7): KAGVTQTPRYLIKTRGQQVTLSCSPISGHRSVSWYQQTPGQGLQFLFEYFSETQRNKGNFPGRFSGRQFSNSRSEMNVSTLELGDSALYLCASRQGTGALAYEQYFGPGTRLTVT.

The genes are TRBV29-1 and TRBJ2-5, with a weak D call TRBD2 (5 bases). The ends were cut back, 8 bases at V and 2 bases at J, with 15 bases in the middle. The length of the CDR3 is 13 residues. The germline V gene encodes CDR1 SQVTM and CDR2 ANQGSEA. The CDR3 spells CSLGRAIQETQYF. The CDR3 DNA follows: TGCAGCTTAGGGCGGGCGATACAAGAGACCCAGTACTTC.

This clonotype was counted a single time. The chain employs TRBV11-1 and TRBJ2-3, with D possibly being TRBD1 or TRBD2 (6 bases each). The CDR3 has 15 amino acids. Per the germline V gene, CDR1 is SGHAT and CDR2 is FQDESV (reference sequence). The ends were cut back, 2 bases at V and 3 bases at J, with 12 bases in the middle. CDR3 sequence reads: CASSLNGGGTDTQYF. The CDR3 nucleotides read TGTGCCAGCAGCTTAAATGGAGGGGGTACAGATACGCAGTATTTT.

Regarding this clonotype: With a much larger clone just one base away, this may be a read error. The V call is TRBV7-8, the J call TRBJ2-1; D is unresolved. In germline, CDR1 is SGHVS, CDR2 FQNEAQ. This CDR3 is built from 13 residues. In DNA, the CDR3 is TGTACCAGCAGCTTAACCCTCTACAATGAGCAGTTCTTC. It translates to CTSSLTLYNEQFF.

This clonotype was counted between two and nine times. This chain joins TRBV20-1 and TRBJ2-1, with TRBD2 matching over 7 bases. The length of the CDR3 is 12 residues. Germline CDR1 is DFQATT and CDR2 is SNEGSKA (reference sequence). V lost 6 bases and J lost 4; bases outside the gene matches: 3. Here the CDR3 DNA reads TGCAGTGCCGCAGCGGGGTACAATGAGCAGTTCTTC. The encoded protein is CSAAAGYNEQFF.

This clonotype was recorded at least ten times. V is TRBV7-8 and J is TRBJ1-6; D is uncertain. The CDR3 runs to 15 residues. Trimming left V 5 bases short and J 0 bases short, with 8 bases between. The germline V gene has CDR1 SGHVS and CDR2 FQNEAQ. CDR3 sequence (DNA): TGTGCCAGCAGCGAGCGGGACTCCTATAATTCACCCCTCCACTTT. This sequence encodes CASSERDSYNSPLHF.

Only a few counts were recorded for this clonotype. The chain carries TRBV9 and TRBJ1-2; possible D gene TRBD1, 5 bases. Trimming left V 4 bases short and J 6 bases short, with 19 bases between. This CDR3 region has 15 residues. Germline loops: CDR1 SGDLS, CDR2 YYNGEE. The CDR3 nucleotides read TGTGCCAGCAGCAGCCGTACAGGTTCTCCGAATGGCTACACCTTC. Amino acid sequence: CASSSRTGSPNGYTF.

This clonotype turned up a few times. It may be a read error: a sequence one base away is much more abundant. CDR3 sequence reads: CATSHFGDPPAGTQYF. CDR3 nucleotide sequence: TGTGCCACCAGTCATTTCGGCGACCCCCCCGCAGGGACGCAGTATTTT. The chain uses TRBV24-1 and TRBJ2-3; maybe TRBD1 (5 bases). This CDR3 is 16 amino acids long. CDR1 KGHDR and CDR2 SFDVKD come from the germline V gene.

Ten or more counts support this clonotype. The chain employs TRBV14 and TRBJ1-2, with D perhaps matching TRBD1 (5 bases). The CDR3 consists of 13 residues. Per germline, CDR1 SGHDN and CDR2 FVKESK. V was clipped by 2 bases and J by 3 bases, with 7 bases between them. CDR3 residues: CASSQQGHYGYTF. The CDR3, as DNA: TGTGCCAGCAGCCAACAGGGTCACTATGGCTACACCTTC.

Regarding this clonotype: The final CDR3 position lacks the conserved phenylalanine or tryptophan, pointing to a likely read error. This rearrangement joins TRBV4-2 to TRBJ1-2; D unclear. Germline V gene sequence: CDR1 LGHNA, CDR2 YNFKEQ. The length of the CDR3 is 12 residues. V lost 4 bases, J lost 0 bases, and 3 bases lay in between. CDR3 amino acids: CASSRTNYGYTL. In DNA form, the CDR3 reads TGTGCCAGCAGCCGCACTAACTATGGCTACACCCTC.

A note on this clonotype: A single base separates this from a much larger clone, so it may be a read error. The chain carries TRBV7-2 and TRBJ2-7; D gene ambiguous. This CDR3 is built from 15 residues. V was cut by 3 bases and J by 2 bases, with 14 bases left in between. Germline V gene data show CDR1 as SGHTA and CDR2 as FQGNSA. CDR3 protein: CASSLETSYPYEQYF. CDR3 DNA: TGTGCCAGCAGCTTGGAGACGTCCTACCCCTACGAGCAGTACTTC.

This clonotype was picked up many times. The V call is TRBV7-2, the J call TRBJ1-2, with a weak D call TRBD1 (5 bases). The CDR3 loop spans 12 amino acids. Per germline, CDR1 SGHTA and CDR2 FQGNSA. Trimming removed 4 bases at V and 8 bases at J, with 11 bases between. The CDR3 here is CASSWDRRGYTF. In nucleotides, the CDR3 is TGTGCCAGCAGCTGGGACCGCAGGGGCTACACCTTC. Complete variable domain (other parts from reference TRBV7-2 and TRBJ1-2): GAGVSQSPSNKVTEKGKDVELRCDPISGHTALYWYRQSLGQGLEFLIYFQGNSAPDKSGLPSDRFSAERTGGSVSTLTIQRTQQEDSAVYLCASSWDRRGYTFGSGTRLTVV.

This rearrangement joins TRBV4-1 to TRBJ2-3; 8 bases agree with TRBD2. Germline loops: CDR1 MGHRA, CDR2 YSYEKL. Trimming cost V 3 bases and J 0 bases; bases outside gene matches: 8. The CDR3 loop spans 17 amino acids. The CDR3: CASSHPEREPSTDTQYF. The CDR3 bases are TGCGCCAGCAGCCACCCAGAGCGGGAGCCGAGCACAGATACGCAGTATTTT.

The CDR3 DNA reads as TGTGCCAGCAGCCAGAGACAGGGAGATTTGGATACGCAGTATTTT. It codes for CASSQRQGDLDTQYF. The chain links TRBV11-2 to TRBJ2-3; TRBD1 agrees at 7 bases. Losses at the gene ends were 5 bases for V and 6 bases for J; bases not matched to a gene: 11. There are 15 residues in the CDR3. CDR1 and CDR2 (germline): SGHAT, FQNNGV.